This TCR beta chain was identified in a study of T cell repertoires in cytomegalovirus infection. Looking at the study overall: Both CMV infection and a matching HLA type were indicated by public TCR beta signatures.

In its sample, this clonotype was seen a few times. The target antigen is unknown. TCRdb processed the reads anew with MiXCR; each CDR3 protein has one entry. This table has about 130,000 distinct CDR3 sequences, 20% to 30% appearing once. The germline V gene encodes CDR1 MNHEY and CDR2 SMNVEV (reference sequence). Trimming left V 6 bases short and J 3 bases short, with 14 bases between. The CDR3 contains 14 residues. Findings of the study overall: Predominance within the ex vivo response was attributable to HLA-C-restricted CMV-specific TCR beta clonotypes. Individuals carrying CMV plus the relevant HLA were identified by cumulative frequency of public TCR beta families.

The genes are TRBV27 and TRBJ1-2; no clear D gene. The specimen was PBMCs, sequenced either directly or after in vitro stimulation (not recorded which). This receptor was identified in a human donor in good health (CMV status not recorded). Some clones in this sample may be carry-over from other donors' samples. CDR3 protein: CASSLLGADYGYTF. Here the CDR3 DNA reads TGTGCCAGCAGCCTGCTCGGAGCAGACTATGGCTACACCTTC.